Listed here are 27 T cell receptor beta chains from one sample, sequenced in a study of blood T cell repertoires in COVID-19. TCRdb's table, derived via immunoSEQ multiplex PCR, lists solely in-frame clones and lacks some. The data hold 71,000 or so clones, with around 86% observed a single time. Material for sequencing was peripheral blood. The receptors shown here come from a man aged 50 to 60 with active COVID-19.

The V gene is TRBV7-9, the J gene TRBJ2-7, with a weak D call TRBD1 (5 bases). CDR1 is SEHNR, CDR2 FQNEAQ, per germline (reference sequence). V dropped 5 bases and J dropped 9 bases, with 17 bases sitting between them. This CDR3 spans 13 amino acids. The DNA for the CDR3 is TGTGCCAGCAGCCCACAGACGACAGCATGGCAGTACTTC. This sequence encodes CASSPQTTAWQYF.

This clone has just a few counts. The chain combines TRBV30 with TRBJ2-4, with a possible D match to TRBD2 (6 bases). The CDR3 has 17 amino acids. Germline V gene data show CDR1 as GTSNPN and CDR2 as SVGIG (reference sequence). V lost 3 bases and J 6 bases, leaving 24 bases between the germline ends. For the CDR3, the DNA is TGTGCCTGGAGCGGCCCTGGCGCCACGGGAGATACAAACATTCAGTACTTC. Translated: CAWSGPGATGDTNIQYF.

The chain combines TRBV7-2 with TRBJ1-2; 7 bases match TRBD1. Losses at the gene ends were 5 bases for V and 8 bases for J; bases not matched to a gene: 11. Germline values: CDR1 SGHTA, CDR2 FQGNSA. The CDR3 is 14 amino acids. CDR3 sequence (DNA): TGTGCCAGCAGCCAAGGGAGAGGGGGCTACGGCTACACCTTC. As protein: CASSQGRGGYGYTF.

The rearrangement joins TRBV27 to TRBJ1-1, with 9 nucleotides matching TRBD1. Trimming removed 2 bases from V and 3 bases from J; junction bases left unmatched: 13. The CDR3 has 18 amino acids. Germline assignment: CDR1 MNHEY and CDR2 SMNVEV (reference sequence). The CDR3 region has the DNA TGTGCCAGCAGTTTAGGAATGACTCACAGGGGGCGGGACACTGAAGCTTTCTTT. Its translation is CASSLGMTHRGRDTEAFF.

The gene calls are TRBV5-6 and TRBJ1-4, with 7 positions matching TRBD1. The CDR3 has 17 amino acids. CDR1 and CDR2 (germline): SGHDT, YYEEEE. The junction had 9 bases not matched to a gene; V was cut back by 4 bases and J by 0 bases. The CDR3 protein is CASSIGQVYATNEKLFF. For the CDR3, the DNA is TGTGCCAGCAGCATAGGACAGGTCTATGCAACTAATGAAAAACTGTTTTTT.

This CDR3 reads CASSLVGRGGDTQYF. The DNA of the CDR3 is TGTGCCAGCAGCTTAGTAGGGCGGGGGGGAGATACGCAGTATTTT. The chain joins TRBV11-2 to TRBJ2-3; 9 nucleotides match TRBD2. Germline CDR1 and CDR2: SGHAT and FQNNGV. V gave up 1 base and J gave up 5 bases; unmatched junction bases: 4. The CDR3 is 15 amino acids.

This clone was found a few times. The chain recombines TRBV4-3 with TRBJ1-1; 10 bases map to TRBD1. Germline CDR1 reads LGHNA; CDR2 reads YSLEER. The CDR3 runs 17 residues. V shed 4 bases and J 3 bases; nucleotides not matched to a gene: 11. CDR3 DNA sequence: TGCGCCAGCAGCCCCGCTGGGGGAGGGACAGGGGACACTGAAGCTTTCTTT. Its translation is CASSPAGGGTGDTEAFF.

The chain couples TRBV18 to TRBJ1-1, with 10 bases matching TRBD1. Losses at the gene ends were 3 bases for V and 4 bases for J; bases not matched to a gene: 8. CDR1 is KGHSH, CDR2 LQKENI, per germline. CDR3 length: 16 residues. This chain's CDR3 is CASSPRQGAAGTEAFF. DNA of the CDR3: TGTGCCAGCTCACCTCGACAGGGGGCAGCCGGCACTGAAGCTTTCTTT.

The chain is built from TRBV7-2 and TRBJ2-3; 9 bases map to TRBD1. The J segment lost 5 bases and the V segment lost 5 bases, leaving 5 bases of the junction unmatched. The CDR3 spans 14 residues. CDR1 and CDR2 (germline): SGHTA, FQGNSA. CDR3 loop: CASSGTGTQDTQYF. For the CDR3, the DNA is TGTGCCAGCAGCGGGACAGGGACCCAAGATACGCAGTATTTT.

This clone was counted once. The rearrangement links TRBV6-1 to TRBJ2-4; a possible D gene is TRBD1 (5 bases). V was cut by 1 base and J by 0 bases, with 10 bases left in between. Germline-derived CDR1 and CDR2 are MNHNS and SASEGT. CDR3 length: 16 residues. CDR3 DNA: TGTGCCAGCAGTGAAGTCCAGGGTCTAGCCAAAAACATTCAGTACTTC. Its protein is CASSEVQGLAKNIQYF.

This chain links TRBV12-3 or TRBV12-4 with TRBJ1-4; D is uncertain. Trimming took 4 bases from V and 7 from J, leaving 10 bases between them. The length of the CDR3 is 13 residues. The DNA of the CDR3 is TGTGCCAGCAGTTACGGGTTGGGTGAAAAACTGTTTTTT. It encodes CASSYGLGEKLFF.

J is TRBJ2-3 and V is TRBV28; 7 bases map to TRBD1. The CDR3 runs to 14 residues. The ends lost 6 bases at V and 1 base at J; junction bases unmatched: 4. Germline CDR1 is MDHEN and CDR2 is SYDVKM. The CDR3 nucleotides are TGTGCCAGCAGGCCCGGGACAGGCACAGATACGCAGTATTTT. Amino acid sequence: CASRPGTGTDTQYF.

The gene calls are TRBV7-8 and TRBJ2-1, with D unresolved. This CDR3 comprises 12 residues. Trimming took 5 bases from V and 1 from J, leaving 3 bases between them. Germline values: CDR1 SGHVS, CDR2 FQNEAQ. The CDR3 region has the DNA TGTGCCAGCAGCCCGTCCTACAATGAGCAGTTCTTC. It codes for CASSPSYNEQFF.

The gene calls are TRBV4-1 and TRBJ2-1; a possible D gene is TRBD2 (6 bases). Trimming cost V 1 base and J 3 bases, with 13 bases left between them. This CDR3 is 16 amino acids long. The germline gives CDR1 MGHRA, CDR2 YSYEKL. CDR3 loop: CASSQVSGSYYNEQFF. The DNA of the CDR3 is TGCGCCAGCAGCCAAGTATCCGGGAGCTACTACAATGAGCAGTTCTTC.

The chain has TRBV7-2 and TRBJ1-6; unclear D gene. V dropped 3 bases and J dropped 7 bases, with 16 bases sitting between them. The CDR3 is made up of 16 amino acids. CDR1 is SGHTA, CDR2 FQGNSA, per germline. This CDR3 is CASSFVGGGVNSPLHF. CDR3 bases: TGTGCCAGCAGCTTCGTCGGTGGAGGTGTGAATTCACCCCTCCACTTT.

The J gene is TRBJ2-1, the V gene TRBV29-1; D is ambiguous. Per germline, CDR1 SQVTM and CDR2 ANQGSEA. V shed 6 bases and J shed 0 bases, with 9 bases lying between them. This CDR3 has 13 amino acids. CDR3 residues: CSVATDSYNEQFF. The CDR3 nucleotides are TGCAGCGTAGCGACCGACTCCTACAATGAGCAGTTCTTC.

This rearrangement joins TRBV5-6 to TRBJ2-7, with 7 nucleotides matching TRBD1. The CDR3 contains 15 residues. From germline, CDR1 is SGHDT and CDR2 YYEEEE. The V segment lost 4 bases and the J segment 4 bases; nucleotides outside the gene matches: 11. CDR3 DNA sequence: TGTGCCAGCAGCGACGGACAGGCGGAGTGGTACGAGCAGTACTTC. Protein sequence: CASSDGQAEWYEQYF.

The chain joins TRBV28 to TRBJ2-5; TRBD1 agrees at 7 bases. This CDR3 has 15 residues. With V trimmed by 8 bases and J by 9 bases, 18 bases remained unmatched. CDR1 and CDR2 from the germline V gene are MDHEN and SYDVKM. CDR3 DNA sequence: TGTGCCAGCGGAACTTCCGGGACAGCAAAACCGGCCCAGTACTTC. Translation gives CASGTSGTAKPAQYF.

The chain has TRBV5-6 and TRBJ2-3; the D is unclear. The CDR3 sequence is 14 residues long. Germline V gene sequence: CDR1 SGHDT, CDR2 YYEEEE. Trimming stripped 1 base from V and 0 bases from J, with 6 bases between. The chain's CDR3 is CASSLLGSTDTQYF. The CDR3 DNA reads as TGTGCCAGCAGCTTGCTCGGGAGCACAGATACGCAGTATTTT.

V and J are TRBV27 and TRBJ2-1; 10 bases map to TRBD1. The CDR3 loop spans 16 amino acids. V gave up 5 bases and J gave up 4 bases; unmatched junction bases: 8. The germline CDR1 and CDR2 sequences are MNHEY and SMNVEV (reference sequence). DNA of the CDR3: TGTGCCAGCAGTACGTACCGGGACAGGGGATACAATGAGCAGTTCTTC. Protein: CASSTYRDRGYNEQFF.

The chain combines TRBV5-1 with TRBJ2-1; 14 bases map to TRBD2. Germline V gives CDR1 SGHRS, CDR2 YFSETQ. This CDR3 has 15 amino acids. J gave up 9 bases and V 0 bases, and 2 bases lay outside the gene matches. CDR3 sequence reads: CASSLETSGRGEQFF. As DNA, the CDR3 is TGCGCCAGCAGCTTGGAGACTAGCGGGAGGGGTGAGCAGTTCTTC.

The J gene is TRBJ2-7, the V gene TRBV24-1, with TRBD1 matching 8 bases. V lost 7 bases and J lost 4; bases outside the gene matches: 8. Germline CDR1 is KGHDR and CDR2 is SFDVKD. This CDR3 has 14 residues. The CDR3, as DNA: TGTGCCACCAGCACAGGGGGTTTCGGGTACGAGCAGTACTTC. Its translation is CATSTGGFGYEQYF.

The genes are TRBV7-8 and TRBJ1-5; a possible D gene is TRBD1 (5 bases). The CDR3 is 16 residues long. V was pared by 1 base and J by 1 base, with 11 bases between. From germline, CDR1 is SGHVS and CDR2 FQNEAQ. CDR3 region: CASSLGRGRSNQPQHF. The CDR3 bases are TGTGCCAGCAGCTTAGGTAGGGGTAGGAGCAATCAGCCCCAGCATTTT. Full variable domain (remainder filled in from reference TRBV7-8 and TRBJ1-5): GAGVSQSPRYKVAKRGQDVALRCDPISGHVSLFWYQQALGQGPEFLTYFQNEAQLDKSGLPSDRFFAERPEGSVSTLKIQRTQQEDSAVYLCASSLGRGRSNQPQHFGDGTRLSIL.

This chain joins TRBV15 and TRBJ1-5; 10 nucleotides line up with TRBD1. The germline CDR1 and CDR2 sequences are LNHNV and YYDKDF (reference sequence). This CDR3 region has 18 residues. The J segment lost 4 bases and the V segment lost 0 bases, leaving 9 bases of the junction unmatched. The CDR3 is CATSRDLTGGWGNQPQHF. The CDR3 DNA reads TGTGCCACCAGCAGAGACCTGACAGGGGGCTGGGGAAATCAGCCCCAGCATTTT.

CDR3 nucleotides: TGTGCCAGCAGTGACGTAGCCGGGTCCTACGAGCAGTACTTC. Amino acid sequence: CASSDVAGSYEQYF. V is TRBV6-1 and J is TRBJ2-7; no definite D call. This CDR3 spans 14 amino acids. Germline CDR1 MNHNS, CDR2 SASEGT. Trimming removed 3 bases from V and 1 base from J, with 10 bases in between.

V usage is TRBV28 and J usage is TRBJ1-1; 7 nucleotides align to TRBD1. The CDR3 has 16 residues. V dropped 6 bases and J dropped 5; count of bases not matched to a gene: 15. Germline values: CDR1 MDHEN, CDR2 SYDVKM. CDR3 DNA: TGTGCCAGCAGGGAACAGGGGTGGAGTAGGTGGACTGAAGCTTTCTTT. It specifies CASREQGWSRWTEAFF.

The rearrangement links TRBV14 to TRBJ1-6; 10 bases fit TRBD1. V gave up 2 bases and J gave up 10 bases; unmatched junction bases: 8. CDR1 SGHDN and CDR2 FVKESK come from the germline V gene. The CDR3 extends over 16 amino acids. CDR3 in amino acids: CASSQLRGQGYSPLHF. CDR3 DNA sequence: TGTGCCAGCAGCCAATTAAGGGGACAGGGGTACTCACCCCTCCACTTT.